This T cell receptor (beta chain) was recovered during a study of T cell repertoires in cytomegalovirus infection. As for the study in general: Indications came from public TCR beta signatures; they pointed to CMV infection and to a matching HLA type. Study outcomes and limitations: There were carriers of CMV plus the relevant HLA, and cumulative public TCR beta family frequency identified them. Clonotype analysis showed dominance of the ex vivo response by HLA-C-restricted CMV-specific TCR beta clonotypes.

The CDR3 is 16 amino acids. The V gene lost 5 bases and the J gene lost 3 bases, with 17 bases spanning the gap. This clonotype was observed at least ten times. Its target is unknown. A single record per CDR3 protein comes from TCRdb applying MiXCR to the reads. The sample shows 200,000 to 300,000 distinct CDR3 sequences, around 9% of them seen only once. The chain has TRBV12-3 or TRBV12-4 and TRBJ1-5; D is ambiguous. Sequencing input: PBMCs. This receptor was identified in a human donor in good health (CMV status not recorded). Some clones in this sample may be carry-over from other donors' samples. The CDR3 reads CASSPTRTGPNQPQHF. The CDR3 bases are TGTGCCAGCAGTCCGACTCGGACGGGCCCCAATCAGCCCCAGCATTTT.